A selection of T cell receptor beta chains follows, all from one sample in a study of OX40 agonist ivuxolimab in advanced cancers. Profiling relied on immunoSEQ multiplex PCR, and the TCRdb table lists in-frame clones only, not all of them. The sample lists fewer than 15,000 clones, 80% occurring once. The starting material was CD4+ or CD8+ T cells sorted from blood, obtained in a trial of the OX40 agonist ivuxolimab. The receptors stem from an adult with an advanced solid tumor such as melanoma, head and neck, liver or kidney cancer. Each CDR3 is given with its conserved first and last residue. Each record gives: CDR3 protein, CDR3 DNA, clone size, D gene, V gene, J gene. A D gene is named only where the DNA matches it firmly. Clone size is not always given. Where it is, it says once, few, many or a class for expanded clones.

CASSFGDIGYEQYF,TGTGCCAGCAGCTTTGGGGACATCGGCTACGAGCAGTACTTC,-,-,TRBV7-7,TRBJ2-7
CASNEQFF,TGTGCGAGTAATGAGCAGTTCTTC,-,-,TRBV30,TRBJ2-1
CATYNPDRGNTEAFF,TGTGCCACCTATAACCCGGACAGGGGGAACACTGAAGCTTTCTTT,-,TRBD1,TRBV10-3,TRBJ1-1
CASSYTAGYEQYF,TGTGCCAGCAGCTACACAGCAGGGTACGAGCAGTACTTC,-,-,TRBV7-6,TRBJ2-7
CASSLEFQGTYEQYF,TGCGCCAGCAGCTTGGAGTTTCAGGGGACCTACGAGCAGTACTTC,few,-,TRBV5-1,TRBJ2-7
CASSFSVDEQYF,TGCGCCAGCAGCTTTTCGGTTGACGAGCAGTACTTC,-,-,TRBV5-1,TRBJ2-7
CASSQLSSSYNSPLHF,TGTGCCAGCAGCCAACTGAGCAGCTCCTATAATTCACCCCTCCACTTT,-,-,TRBV5-4,TRBJ1-6
CATHDRGDTGELFF,TGTGCCACCCACGACAGGGGTGACACCGGGGAGCTGTTTTTT,-,TRBD1,TRBV7-8,TRBJ2-2
CASSSGLAGGLRDEQYF,TGTGCCAGCAGTTCCGGACTAGCGGGGGGCCTGAGGGACGAGCAGTACTTC,-,TRBD2,TRBV27,TRBJ2-7
CASSLKTGISGANVLTF,TGTGCCAGCAGCTTAAAAACAGGGATCTCTGGGGCCAACGTCCTGACTTTC,-,-,TRBV11-3,TRBJ2-6